The entry that follows covers one T cell receptor (beta chain) sequence. Its specificity is not known. This specimen comes from a study of cytomegalovirus exposure and HLA in healthy donors. Across the study: The roughly 130 validation repertoires, a later analysis reported, used the same platform as the roughly 660 repertoires from the first cohort. Study observations and caveats: Both high specificity and high sensitivity reportedly marked the classifier's diagnosis of cytomegalovirus status. The study put 150 to 200 TCR beta chains on its list as cytomegalovirus-associated.

Measured with immunoSEQ multiplex PCR; TCRdb has only the in-frame clones, and not every one. The top ten hold 2.6% of the sample, which has 260,000 or so clones, roughly 89% seen once. The sample comprised PBMCs. The sequence came from a man aged 18-30 years in good health and CMV-seronegative.

CDR3 in amino acids: CASSLGQNTGELFF. CDR3 DNA: TGCGCCAGCAGCTTGGGACAGAACACCGGGGAGCTGTTTTTT. The chain is built from TRBV5-1 and TRBJ2-2; D call uncertain. The germline V gene encodes CDR1 SGHRS and CDR2 YFSETQ. The CDR3 covers 14 residues. V dropped 0 bases and J dropped 1 base, with 4 bases sitting between them.